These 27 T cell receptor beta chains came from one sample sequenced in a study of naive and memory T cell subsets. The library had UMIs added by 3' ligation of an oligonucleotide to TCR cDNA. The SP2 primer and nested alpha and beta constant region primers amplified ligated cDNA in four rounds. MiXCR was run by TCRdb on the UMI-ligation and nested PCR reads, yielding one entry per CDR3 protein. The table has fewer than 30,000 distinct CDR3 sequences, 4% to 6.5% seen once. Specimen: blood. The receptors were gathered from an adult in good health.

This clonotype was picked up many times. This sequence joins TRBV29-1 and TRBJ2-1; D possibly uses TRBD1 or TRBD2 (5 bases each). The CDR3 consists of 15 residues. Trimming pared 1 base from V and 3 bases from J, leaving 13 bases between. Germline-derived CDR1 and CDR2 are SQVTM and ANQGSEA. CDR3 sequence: CSVEAGRDLYNEQFF. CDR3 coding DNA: TGCAGCGTTGAAGCGGGCAGGGACCTCTACAATGAGCAGTTCTTC.

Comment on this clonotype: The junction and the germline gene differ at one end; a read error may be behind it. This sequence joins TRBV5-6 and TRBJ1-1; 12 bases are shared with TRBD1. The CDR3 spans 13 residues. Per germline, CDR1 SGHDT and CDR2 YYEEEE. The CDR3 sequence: CASSPGTGGSDLF. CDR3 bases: TGTGCCAGCAGCCCCGGGACAGGGGGCTCAGACCTCTTT.

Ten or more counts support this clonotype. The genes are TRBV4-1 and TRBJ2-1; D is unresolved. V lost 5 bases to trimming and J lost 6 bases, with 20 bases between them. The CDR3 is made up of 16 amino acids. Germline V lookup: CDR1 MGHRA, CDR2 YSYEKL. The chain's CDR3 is CASSGVGYLETNEQFF. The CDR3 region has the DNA TGCGCCAGCAGCGGGGTCGGCTATTTGGAGACCAATGAGCAGTTCTTC.

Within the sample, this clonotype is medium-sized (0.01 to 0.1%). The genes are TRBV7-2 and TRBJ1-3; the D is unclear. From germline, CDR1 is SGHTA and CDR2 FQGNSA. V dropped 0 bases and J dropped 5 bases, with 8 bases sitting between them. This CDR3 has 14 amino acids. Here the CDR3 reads CASSLAASRNTIYF. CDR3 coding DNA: TGTGCCAGCAGCTTAGCGGCTTCAAGAAACACCATATATTTT.

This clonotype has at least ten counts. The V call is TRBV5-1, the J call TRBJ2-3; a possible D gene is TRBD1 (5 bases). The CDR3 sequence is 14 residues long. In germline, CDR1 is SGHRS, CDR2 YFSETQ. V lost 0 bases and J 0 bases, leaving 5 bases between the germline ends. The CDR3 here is CASSLDRSTDTQYF. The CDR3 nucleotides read TGCGCCAGCAGCTTGGACAGGAGCACAGATACGCAGTATTTT.

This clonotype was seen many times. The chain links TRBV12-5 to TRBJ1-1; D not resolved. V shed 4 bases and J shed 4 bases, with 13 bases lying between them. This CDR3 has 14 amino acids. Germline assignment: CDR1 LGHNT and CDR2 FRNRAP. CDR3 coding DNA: TGTGCTAGTGGTTCCAACTGGGGTAGCACTGAAGCTTTCTTT. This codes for CASGSNWGSTEAFF.

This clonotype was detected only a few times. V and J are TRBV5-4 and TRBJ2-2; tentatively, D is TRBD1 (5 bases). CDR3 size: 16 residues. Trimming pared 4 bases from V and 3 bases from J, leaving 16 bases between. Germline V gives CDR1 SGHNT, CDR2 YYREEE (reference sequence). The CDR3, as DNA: TGTGCCAGCAGCACCCAAATACAGACAGACACCGGGGAGCTGTTTTTT. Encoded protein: CASSTQIQTDTGELFF.

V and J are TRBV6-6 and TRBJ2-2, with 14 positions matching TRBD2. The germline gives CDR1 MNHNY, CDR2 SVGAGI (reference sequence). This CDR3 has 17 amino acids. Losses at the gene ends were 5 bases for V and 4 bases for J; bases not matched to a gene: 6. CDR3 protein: CASSRLAGGRVTGELFF. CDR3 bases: TGTGCCAGCAGTAGACTAGCGGGAGGGCGGGTCACCGGGGAGCTGTTTTTT.

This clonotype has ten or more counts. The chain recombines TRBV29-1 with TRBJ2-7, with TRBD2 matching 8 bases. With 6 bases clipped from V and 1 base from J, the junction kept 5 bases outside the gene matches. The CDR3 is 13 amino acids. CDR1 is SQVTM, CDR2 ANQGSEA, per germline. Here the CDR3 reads CSVLLAVSYEQYF. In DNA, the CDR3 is TGCAGCGTCCTACTAGCGGTGTCCTACGAGCAGTACTTC.

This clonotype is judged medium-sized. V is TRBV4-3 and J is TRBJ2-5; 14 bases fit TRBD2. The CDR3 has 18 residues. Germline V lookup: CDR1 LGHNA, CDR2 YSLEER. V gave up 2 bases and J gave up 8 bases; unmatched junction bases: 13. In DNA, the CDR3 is TGCGCCAGCAGCCAAAAGCTTTTTGCCGGGACTAGCGGGAGTACCCAGTACTTC. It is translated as CASSQKLFAGTSGSTQYF.

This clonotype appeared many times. The DNA of the CDR3 is TGCAGTGCTCCCTCCAGCGGGAGGAACTACAATGAGCAGTTCTTC. It yields the protein CSAPSSGRNYNEQFF. The V and J genes are TRBV20-1 and TRBJ2-1; 9 bases align to TRBD2. This CDR3 spans 15 amino acids. Germline CDR1 reads DFQATT; CDR2 reads SNEGSKA (reference sequence). Losses at the gene ends were 5 bases for V and 3 bases for J; bases not matched to a gene: 8.

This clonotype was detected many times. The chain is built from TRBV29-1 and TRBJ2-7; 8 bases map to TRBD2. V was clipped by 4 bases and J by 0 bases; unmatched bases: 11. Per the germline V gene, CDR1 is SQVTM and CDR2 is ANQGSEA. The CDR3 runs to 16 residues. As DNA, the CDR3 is TGCAGCGTTGGAAGGGGCCTAGCGGGCAACTCCTACGAGCAGTACTTC. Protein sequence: CSVGRGLAGNSYEQYF.

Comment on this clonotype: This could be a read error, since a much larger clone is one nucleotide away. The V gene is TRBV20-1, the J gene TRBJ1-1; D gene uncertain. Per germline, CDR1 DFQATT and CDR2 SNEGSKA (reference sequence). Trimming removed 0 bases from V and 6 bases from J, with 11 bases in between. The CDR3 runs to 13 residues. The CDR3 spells CSARDFKVSEAFF. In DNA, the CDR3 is TGCAGTGCTAGAGATTTCAAGGTCTCTGAAGCTTTCTTT.

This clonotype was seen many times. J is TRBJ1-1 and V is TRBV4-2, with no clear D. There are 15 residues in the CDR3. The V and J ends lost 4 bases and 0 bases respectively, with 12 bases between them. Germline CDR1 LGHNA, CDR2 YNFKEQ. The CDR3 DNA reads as TGTGCCAGCAGCCGACTAGGCGGCGTGAACACTGAAGCTTTCTTT. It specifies CASSRLGGVNTEAFF.

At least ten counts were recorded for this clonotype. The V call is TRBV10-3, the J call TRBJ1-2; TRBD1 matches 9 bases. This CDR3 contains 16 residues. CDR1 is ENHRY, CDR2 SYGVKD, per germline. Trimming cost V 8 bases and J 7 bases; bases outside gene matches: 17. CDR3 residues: CAIPRDREALALGYTF. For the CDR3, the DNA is TGTGCCATCCCCCGGGACAGGGAGGCATTGGCCCTTGGCTACACCTTC.

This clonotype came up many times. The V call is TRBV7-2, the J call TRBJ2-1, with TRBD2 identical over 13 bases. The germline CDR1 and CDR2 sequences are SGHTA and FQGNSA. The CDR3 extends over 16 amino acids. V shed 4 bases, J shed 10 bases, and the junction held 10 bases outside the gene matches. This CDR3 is CASSSVLAGGPREQFF. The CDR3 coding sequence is TGTGCCAGCAGCTCCGTACTAGCGGGAGGGCCCAGGGAGCAGTTCTTC.

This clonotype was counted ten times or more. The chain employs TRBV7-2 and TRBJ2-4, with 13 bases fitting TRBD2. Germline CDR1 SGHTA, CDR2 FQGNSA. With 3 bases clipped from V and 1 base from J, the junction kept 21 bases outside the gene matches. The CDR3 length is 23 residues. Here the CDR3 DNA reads TGTGCCAGCAGCTTCTTCTCCCGACTTACTAGCGGGAGGGGAGGTTGGGCCAAAAACATTCAGTACTTC. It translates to CASSFFSRLTSGRGGWAKNIQYF.

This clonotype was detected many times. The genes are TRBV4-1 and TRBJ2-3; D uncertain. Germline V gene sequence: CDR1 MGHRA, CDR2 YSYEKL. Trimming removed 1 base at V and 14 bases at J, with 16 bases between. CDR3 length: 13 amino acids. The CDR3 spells CASSQGPSNRGYF. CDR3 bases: TGCGCCAGCAGCCAAGGGCCGTCCAATCGAGGGTATTTT.

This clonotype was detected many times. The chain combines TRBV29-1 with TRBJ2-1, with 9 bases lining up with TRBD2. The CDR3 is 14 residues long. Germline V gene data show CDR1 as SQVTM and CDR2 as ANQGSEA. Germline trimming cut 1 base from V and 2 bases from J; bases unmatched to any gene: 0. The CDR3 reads CSVEGGRAYNEQFF. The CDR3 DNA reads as TGCAGCGTTGAAGGCGGGAGGGCCTACAATGAGCAGTTCTTC.

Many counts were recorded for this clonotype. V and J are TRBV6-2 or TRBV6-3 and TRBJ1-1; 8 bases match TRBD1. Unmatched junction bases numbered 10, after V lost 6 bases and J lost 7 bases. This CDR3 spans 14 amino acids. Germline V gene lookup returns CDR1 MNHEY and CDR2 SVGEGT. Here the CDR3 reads CASRTGQGGIEAFF. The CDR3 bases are TGTGCCAGCAGGACCGGACAGGGAGGGATTGAAGCTTTCTTT.

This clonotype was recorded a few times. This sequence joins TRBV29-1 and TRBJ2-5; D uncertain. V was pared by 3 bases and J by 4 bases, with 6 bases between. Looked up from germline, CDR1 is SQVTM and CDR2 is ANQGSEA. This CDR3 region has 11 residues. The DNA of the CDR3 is TGCAGCGTTGAGAGAACAGAGACCCAGTACTTC. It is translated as CSVERTETQYF.

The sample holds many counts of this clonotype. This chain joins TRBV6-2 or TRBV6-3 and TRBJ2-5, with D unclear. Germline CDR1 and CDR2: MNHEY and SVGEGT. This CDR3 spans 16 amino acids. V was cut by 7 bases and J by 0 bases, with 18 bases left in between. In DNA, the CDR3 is TGTGCCAGCATCGGAGCTTCACACCCGTACCAAGAGACCCAGTACTTC. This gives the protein CASIGASHPYQETQYF.

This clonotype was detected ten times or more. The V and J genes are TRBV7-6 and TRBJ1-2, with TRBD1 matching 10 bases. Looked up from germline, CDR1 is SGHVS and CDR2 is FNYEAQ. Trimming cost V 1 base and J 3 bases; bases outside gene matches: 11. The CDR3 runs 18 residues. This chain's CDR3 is CASSLGGGQGLGDYGYTF. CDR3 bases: TGTGCCAGCAGCTTAGGCGGGGGACAGGGGCTCGGGGACTATGGCTACACCTTC.

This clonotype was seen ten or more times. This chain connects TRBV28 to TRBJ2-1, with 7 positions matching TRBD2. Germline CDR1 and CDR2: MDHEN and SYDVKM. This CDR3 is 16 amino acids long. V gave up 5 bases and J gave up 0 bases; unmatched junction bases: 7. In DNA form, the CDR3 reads TGTGCCAGCAGTCCCCAGCTAGCGGCCTCCTACAATGAGCAGTTCTTC. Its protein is CASSPQLAASYNEQFF.

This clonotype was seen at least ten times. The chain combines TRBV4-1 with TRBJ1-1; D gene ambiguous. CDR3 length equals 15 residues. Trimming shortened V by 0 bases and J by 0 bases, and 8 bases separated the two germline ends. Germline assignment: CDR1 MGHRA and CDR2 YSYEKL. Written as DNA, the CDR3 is TGCGCCAGCAGCCAAGAAGGGAATATGAACACTGAAGCTTTCTTT. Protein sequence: CASSQEGNMNTEAFF.

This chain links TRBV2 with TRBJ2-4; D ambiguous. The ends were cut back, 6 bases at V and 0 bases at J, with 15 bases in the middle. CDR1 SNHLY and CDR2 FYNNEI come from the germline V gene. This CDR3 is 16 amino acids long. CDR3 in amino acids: CASRDRPVLAKNIQYF. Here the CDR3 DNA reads TGTGCCAGCAGAGACCGGCCGGTCCTAGCCAAAAACATTCAGTACTTC.

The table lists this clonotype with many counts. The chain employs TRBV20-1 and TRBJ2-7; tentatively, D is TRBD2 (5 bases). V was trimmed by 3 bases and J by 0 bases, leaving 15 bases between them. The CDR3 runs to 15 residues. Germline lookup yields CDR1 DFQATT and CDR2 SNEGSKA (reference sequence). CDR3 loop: CSARGERRSSYEQYF. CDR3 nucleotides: TGCAGTGCTAGGGGTGAGCGGAGGAGCTCCTACGAGCAGTACTTC.